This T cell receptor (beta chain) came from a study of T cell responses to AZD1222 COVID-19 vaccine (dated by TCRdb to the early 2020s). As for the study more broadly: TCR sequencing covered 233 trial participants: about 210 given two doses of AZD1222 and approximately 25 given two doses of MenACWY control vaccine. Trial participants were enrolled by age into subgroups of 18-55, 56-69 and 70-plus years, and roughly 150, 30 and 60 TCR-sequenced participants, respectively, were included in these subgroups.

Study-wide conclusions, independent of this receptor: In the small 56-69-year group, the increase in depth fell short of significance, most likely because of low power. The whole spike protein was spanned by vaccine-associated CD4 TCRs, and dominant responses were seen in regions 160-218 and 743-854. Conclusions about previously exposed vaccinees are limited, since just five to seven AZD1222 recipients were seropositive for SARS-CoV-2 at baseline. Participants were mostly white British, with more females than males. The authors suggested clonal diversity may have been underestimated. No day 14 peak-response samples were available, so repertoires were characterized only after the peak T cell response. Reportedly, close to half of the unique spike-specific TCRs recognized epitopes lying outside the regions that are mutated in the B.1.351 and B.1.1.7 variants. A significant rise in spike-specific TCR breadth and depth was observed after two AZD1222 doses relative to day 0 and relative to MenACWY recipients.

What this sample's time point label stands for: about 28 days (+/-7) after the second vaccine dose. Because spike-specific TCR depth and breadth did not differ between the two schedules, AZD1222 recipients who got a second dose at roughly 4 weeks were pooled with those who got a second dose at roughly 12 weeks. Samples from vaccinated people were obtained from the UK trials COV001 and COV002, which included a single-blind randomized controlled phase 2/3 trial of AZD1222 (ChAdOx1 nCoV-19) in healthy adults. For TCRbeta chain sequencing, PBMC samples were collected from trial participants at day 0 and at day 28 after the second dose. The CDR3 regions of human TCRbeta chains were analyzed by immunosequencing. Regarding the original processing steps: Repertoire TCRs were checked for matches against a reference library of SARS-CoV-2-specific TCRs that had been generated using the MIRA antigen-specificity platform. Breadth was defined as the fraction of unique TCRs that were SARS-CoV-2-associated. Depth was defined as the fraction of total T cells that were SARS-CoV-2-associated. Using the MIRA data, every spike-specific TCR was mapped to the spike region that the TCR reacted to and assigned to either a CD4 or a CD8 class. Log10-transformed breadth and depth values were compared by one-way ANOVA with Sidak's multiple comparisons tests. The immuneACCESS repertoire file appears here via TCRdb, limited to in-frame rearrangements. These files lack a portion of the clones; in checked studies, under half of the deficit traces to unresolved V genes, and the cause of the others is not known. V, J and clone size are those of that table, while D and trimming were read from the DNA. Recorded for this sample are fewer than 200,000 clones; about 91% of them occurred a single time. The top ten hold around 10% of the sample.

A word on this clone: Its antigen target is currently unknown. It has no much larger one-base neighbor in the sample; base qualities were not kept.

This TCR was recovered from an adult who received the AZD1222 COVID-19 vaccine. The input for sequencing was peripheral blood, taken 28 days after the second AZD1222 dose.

The CDR3 protein is CSVTGTGAAGELFF. The bases are TGCAGCGTTACCGGGACAGGGGCGGCCGGGGAGCTGTTTTTT. This chain is built from TRBV29-1 and TRBJ2-2, with 10 middle bases fitting TRBD1. Spanning cysteine to phenylalanine, the CDR3 consists of 14 amino acids. Here the CDR3 DNA is all that survives: 42 bases in frame from base 1. CDR1 SQVTM and CDR2 ANQGSEA are derived from the germline V gene. At the junction V is shortened by 5 bases and J by 6 bases; bases outside the gene matches: 6.